This is a list of T cell receptor beta chains from one sample in a study of blood T cell repertoires in COVID-19. TCRdb's table, derived via immunoSEQ multiplex PCR, lists solely in-frame clones and lacks some. In the table there are roughly 100,000 clones, 76% of which are singletons. The source material was peripheral blood. The receptors shown here come from an elderly man with COVID-19, enrolled during active disease. Both conserved end residues are part of each CDR3. Each record gives: V gene, D gene, J gene, clone size, CDR3 DNA, CDR3 protein. A D gene is named only where the DNA matches it firmly. Only some rows state a clone size, as once, few, many or a class for expanded clones.

>TRBV5-1|TRBD1|TRBJ2-7|.
TGCGCCAGCAGCCACGGGACAGGACGCCCCTACGAGCAGTACTTC
CASSHGTGRPYEQYF
>TRBV5-1|TRBD1|TRBJ2-1|few
TGCGCCAGCAGCTTTGACAGGGGCGGCGATGAGCAGTTCTTC
CASSFDRGGDEQFF
>TRBV19|.|TRBJ2-1|few
TGTGCCAGTAGTATAGAATTCCAGAACTCCTACAATGAGCAGTTCTTC
CASSIEFQNSYNEQFF
>TRBV27|.|TRBJ1-2|.
TGTGCCAGCAGTTTGTCCCCGGGTACCCCGGCGATTGGCTACACCTTC
CASSLSPGTPAIGYTF
>TRBV5-1|TRBD1|TRBJ1-1|few
TGCGCCAGCAGCGTTCGTTCAGGGGGAAACACTGAAGCTTTCTTT
CASSVRSGGNTEAFF
>TRBV28|.|TRBJ2-1|.
TGTGCCAGCATCCTAACTGGGGCCACCAATTACAATGAGCAGTTCTTC
CASILTGATNYNEQFF
>TRBV6-5|.|TRBJ2-5|.
TGTGCCAGCAGTCTTCGGGGGTTGGGTGAGACCCAGTACTTC
CASSLRGLGETQYF
>TRBV19|.|TRBJ2-1|.
TGTGCCAGTTGCCGCGGAGCCTCTCCAGCCTACAATGAGCAGTTCTTC
CASCRGASPAYNEQFF
>TRBV7-2|.|TRBJ1-2|.
TGTGCCAGCAGCACCCAGGGGTATGGCTACACCTTC
CASSTQGYGYTF
>TRBV28|TRBD1|TRBJ2-5|.
TGTGCCAGCAGTTTATCTCGGACAGGGGGTGAGACCCAGTACTTC
CASSLSRTGGETQYF
>TRBV19|TRBD2|TRBJ2-3|once
TGTGCCAGTAGTACGGGACTAGCAGATACGCAGTATTTT
CASSTGLADTQYF
>TRBV5-1|TRBD1|TRBJ1-2|.
TGCGCCAGCAGCCCCGGGACAGGCGGCTATGGCTACACCTTC
CASSPGTGGYGYTF
>TRBV3-1/TRBV3-2|TRBD2|TRBJ2-7|.
TGTGCCAGCAGCCAAAGGCGGGAGGGCCTGAGTTCCTACGAGCAGTACTTC
CASSQRREGLSSYEQYF
>TRBV30|.|TRBJ2-2|.
TGTGCCTGCTCAGGGGTCACCGGGGAGCTGTTTTTT
CACSGVTGELFF
>TRBV19|TRBD1|TRBJ1-1|.
TGTGCCAGTAGGAACCTGGACAGGGCTGAAGCTTTCTTT
CASRNLDRAEAFF
>TRBV5-1|.|TRBJ2-5|.
TGCGCCAGCAGCTTGTGGACGGGAGTGATTGAGGTAGAGACCCAGTACTTC
CASSLWTGVIEVETQYF